The 24 T cell receptor beta chains in this list originate from one sample, sequenced in a study of cytomegalovirus exposure and HLA in healthy donors. The PCR contained 60 Vbeta and 13 Jbeta primers. The method was immunoSEQ multiplex PCR; TCRdb's version includes in-frame clones alone and lacks a portion of them. This table holds some 88,000 clones, less than 65% found once. The specimen was PBMCs. These receptors originate from a woman aged 25-40 years in good health and CMV-seronegative.

This clone was recorded once. The chain is built from TRBV28 and TRBJ2-5, with D perhaps TRBD1 (6 bases). The CDR3 is 14 residues long. Germline V gene lookup returns CDR1 MDHEN and CDR2 SYDVKM. Trimming removed 6 bases from V and 5 bases from J, with 16 bases in between. CDR3 sequence: CASRGVGAVETQYF. The DNA of the CDR3 is TGTGCCAGCAGGGGCGTGGGGGCTGTGGAGACCCAGTACTTC.

This chain connects TRBV27 to TRBJ1-1; a possible D gene is TRBD1 (6 bases). Germline V gives CDR1 MNHEY, CDR2 SMNVEV (reference sequence). V was shortened by 5 bases and J by 1 base, with 14 bases between the two germline ends. This CDR3 comprises 15 residues. CDR3 amino acids: CASSPMRGPNTEAFF. In DNA form, the CDR3 reads TGTGCCAGCAGTCCTATGCGGGGGCCGAACACTGAAGCTTTCTTT.

The chain recombines TRBV4-1 with TRBJ1-1; maybe TRBD1 (5 bases). This CDR3 is 14 amino acids long. Germline-derived CDR1 and CDR2 are MGHRA and YSYEKL. Deletions cut 1 base from V and 5 bases from J, with 11 bases between. Here the CDR3 DNA reads TGCGCCAGCAGCCAAGTTGACAGTCGGACTGAAGCTTTCTTT. This codes for CASSQVDSRTEAFF.

The V gene is TRBV2, the J gene TRBJ2-3; D not resolved. Germline CDR1 and CDR2: SNHLY and FYNNEI. The V and J ends lost 0 bases and 8 bases respectively, with 6 bases between them. The CDR3 loop spans 12 amino acids. DNA of the CDR3: TGTGCCAGCAGTGAAGCTGAGCTTACGCAGTATTTT. Protein sequence: CASSEAELTQYF.

The gene calls are TRBV7-8 and TRBJ2-5, with D possibly TRBD1 on 5 matching bases. Trimming removed 5 bases from V and 1 base from J, with 14 bases in between. Germline lookup yields CDR1 SGHVS and CDR2 FQNEAQ. This CDR3 contains 15 residues. The CDR3 bases are TGTGCCAGCAGCCTTCCGGCAGGGCTCCAAGAGACCCAGTACTTC. It is translated as CASSLPAGLQETQYF.

This clone was found a few times. The chain is built from TRBV29-1 and TRBJ2-7, with 7 bases that match TRBD1. V lost 6 bases to trimming and J lost 7 bases; unmatched junction nucleotides: 6. This CDR3 has 11 residues. Per the germline V gene, CDR1 is SQVTM and CDR2 is ANQGSEA. The CDR3 region is CSVYRGLEQYF. The CDR3 region has the DNA TGCAGCGTCTACAGGGGTCTGGAGCAGTACTTC.

This clone was found many times. The chain recombines TRBV6-1 with TRBJ1-1, with no clear D. CDR1 and CDR2 (germline): MNHNS, SASEGT. Trimming stripped 0 bases from V and 5 bases from J, with 10 bases between. The CDR3 is 14 residues long. DNA for the CDR3: TGTGCCAGCAGTGAAGCATTGCGGGTTACTGAAGCTTTCTTT. It encodes CASSEALRVTEAFF.

CDR3 sequence: CASTGRVSNQPQHF. DNA of the CDR3: TGTGCCAGTACGGGCAGGGTAAGCAATCAGCCCCAGCATTTT. The chain carries TRBV19 and TRBJ1-5, with TRBD1 as a possible D gene (5 bases). The germline V gene has CDR1 LNHDA and CDR2 SQIVND (reference sequence). The V end was cut by 7 bases, the J end by 1 base, with 11 bases between. The CDR3 runs to 14 residues.

The rearrangement uses TRBV4-1 and TRBJ2-4; 7 positions agree with TRBD1. J was trimmed by 4 bases and V by 0 bases; bases with no gene match: 3. This CDR3 comprises 15 residues. Germline CDR1 reads MGHRA; CDR2 reads YSYEKL. The chain's CDR3 is CASSQEGQRKNIQYF. CDR3 in DNA: TGCGCCAGCAGCCAAGAGGGACAGAGAAAAAACATTCAGTACTTC.

The rearrangement joins TRBV4-2 to TRBJ1-1, with 8 bases aligning to TRBD1. Germline values: CDR1 LGHNA, CDR2 YNFKEQ. V shed 2 bases, J shed 4 bases, and the junction held 6 bases outside the gene matches. This CDR3 region has 15 residues. The CDR3 coding sequence is TGTGCCAGCAGCCAACCCGGACAGGGAACCACTGAAGCTTTCTTT. It is translated as CASSQPGQGTTEAFF.

This sequence joins TRBV12-2 and TRBJ1-1; the table gives TRBD1 as D, unverified against the DNA. TRBV12-2 is a recognized pseudogene. This CDR3 spans 14 amino acids. CDR3 protein: CASRLGQVNTEAFF. For the CDR3, the DNA is TGTGCAAGTCGCTTAGGGCAGGTGAACACTGAAGCTTTCTTT.

The CDR3 nucleotides are TGTGCCAGCAGCGTAGCTGCAGGGCCCGGGGAGCTGTTTTTT. Translation gives CASSVAAGPGELFF. V gene TRBV9 combines with J gene TRBJ2-2, with TRBD1 as a possible D gene (5 bases). Trimming took off 0 bases at V and 6 bases at J, with 9 bases between the two ends. The CDR3 runs to 14 residues. CDR1 and CDR2 (germline): SGDLS, YYNGEE.

The V call is TRBV19, the J call TRBJ2-4; TRBD2 matches at 8 bases. The V segment lost 4 bases and the J segment 7 bases; nucleotides outside the gene matches: 6. The CDR3 runs to 14 residues. Germline V gene sequence: CDR1 LNHDA, CDR2 SQIVND (reference sequence). The CDR3 bases are TGTGCCAGTAGTAAGAGCGGGAGTGGGAACATTCAGTACTTC. Translating it yields CASSKSGSGNIQYF.

This clone was picked up a small number of times. Additional DNA sequences in this sample encode the identical CDR3. This chain links TRBV4-2 with TRBJ1-4; 7 bases fit TRBD1. CDR3 length: 16 amino acids. Germline V CDR1 and CDR2: LGHNA, YNFKEQ. Trimming at V came to 1 base and at J to 0 bases, leaving 2 bases not matched to a gene. The DNA for the CDR3 is TGTGCCAGCAGCCAAGGACAGGGAGCAACTAATGAAAAACTGTTTTTT. Amino acid sequence: CASSQGQGATNEKLFF.

The sample holds a few counts of this clone. At the DNA level, this CDR3 is encoded by other sequences in the same sample as well. Here the CDR3 DNA reads TGTGCCAGCAGTGAACGGGGAGATACGCAGTATTTT. This translates into CASSERGDTQYF. The rearrangement links TRBV6-1 to TRBJ2-3, with D tentatively TRBD2 (5 bases). The CDR3 spans 12 residues. V lost 2 bases, J lost 5 bases, and 5 bases lay in between. CDR1 MNHNS and CDR2 SASEGT come from the germline V gene.

The gene calls are TRBV29-1 and TRBJ1-1; D remains unclear. Trimming took 7 bases from V and 3 from J, leaving 12 bases between them. CDR1 and CDR2 from the germline V gene are SQVTM and ANQGSEA. CDR3 length equals 12 residues. Written as DNA, the CDR3 is TGCAGCGGGATGACACAGTACACTGAAGCTTTCTTT. Amino acids: CSGMTQYTEAFF.

This clone has just a few counts. This chain connects TRBV28 to TRBJ2-7; 8 nucleotides line up with TRBD2. Germline CDR1 MDHEN, CDR2 SYDVKM. The V and J ends lost 7 bases and 5 bases, in that order; junction bases with no gene match: 13. The CDR3 length is 15 residues. DNA of the CDR3: TGTGCCAGCAAAATTTCCCCCGGGAGGGAAAACGAGCAGTACTTC. Protein: CASKISPGRENEQYF.

J is TRBJ2-7 and V is TRBV29-1; TRBD2 agrees at 9 bases. With 5 bases clipped from V and 3 bases from J, the junction kept 8 bases outside the gene matches. Germline assignment: CDR1 SQVTM and CDR2 ANQGSEA. The CDR3 has 14 residues. In DNA, the CDR3 is TGCAGCGTTAAACTAGCGGGCGTCTTCTACGAGCAGTACTTC. Translating it yields CSVKLAGVFYEQYF.

The CDR3 DNA follows: TGTGCCAGCAGTCCCAGACAGAAAGAGACCCAGTACTTC. Translated: CASSPRQKETQYF. This sequence joins TRBV27 and TRBJ2-5; D perhaps matches TRBD1 (5 bases). Germline assignment: CDR1 MNHEY and CDR2 SMNVEV (reference sequence). This CDR3 region has 13 residues. V was pared by 5 bases and J by 3 bases, with 10 bases between.

The table lists this clone with a count of one. This chain connects TRBV28 to TRBJ1-3; tentatively, D is TRBD1 (6 bases). The CDR3 consists of 15 residues. Germline CDR1 MDHEN, CDR2 SYDVKM. V was trimmed by 3 bases and J by 0 bases, leaving 9 bases between them. The CDR3 loop is CASSFGQHSGNTIYF. The CDR3 DNA reads TGTGCCAGCAGTTTTGGACAGCACTCTGGAAACACCATATATTTT.

This rearrangement joins TRBV5-1 to TRBJ2-3; TRBD1 agrees at 7 bases. Losses at the gene ends were 7 bases for V and 2 bases for J; bases not matched to a gene: 10. CDR3 size: 15 residues. The V gene's germline CDR1 is SGHRS and CDR2 YFSETQ. CDR3 sequence reads: CASAPSGQPTDTQYF. The CDR3 DNA is TGCGCCAGCGCTCCCTCGGGACAGCCCACAGATACGCAGTATTTT.

The CDR3 DNA is TGTGCCAGCAGCTTACAGGGAGGAGGGGTTAATGAAAAACTGTTTTTT. Translation gives CASSLQGGGVNEKLFF. The chain links TRBV11-2 to TRBJ1-4, with D perhaps matching TRBD1 (5 bases). Trimming took 2 bases from V and 4 from J, leaving 14 bases between them. The CDR3 spans 16 residues. Germline values: CDR1 SGHAT, CDR2 FQNNGV.

The chain couples TRBV7-3 to TRBJ2-3; 7 nucleotides align to TRBD2. V was clipped by 2 bases and J by 6 bases; unmatched bases: 11. CDR1 is SGHTA, CDR2 FQGTGA, per germline. The CDR3 spans 16 residues. CDR3 sequence: CASSLGRGFGSDTQYF. CDR3 coding DNA: TGTGCCAGCAGCTTAGGGCGGGGGTTCGGATCCGATACGCAGTATTTT.

In its sample, this clone was seen a few times. The V and J genes are TRBV9 and TRBJ2-5; 11 nucleotides align to TRBD2. Unmatched junction bases numbered 11, after V lost 0 bases and J lost 1 base. Germline V gene data show CDR1 as SGDLS and CDR2 as YYNGEE. The CDR3 is 19 amino acids. The chain's CDR3 is CASSVATTASGGSQETQYF. The CDR3 bases are TGTGCCAGCAGCGTAGCTACGACAGCTAGCGGGGGGTCCCAAGAGACCCAGTACTTC.